Following are 13 T cell receptor beta chains from one sample sequenced in a study of blood T cells in healthy people across ages. PCR was performed a second time for about 7 to 11 cycles using a sample-barcoded 5' primer and a J-beta primer mix. TCRdb re-called the 5' RACE reads with MiXCR, one entry per CDR3 protein. The data hold 1.5 million to 1.9 million distinct CDR3 sequences, with 40% to 45% observed a single time. The sample comprised blood. The receptors shown here come from a woman aged 18-29 years in good health.

The chain links TRBV20-1 to TRBJ1-2; the D is unclear. V was shortened by 3 bases and J by 4 bases, with 15 bases between the two germline ends. Looked up from germline, CDR1 is DFQATT and CDR2 is SNEGSKA (reference sequence). The CDR3 consists of 14 residues. CDR3 nucleotide sequence: TGCAGTGCTAGTGGACCCCGGGAGGGCTATGGCTACACCTTC. It encodes CSASGPREGYGYTF.

Of note for this clonotype: A junction end diverges from the germline sequence, so it may reflect a read error. The V gene is TRBV5-1, the J gene TRBJ2-7, with a weak D call TRBD1 (6 bases). The CDR3 sequence is 13 residues long. The germline gives CDR1 SGHRS, CDR2 YFSETQ. CDR3 bases: TGCGCCAGCAGACAAGACAGGTCCTATGAGCAGTACTTC. Amino acid sequence: CASRQDRSYEQYF.

About this clonotype: The junction departs from the called germline gene at one end, perhaps through a read error. Written as DNA, the CDR3 is TGCAGCGCACTAGCCTCACAAGCGACCCAGTACTTC. It is translated as CSALASQATQYF. This chain links TRBV29-1 with TRBJ2-5; possibly TRBD2 for D (6 bases). This CDR3 contains 12 residues. CDR1 SQVTM and CDR2 ANQGSEA come from the germline V gene.

The chain joins TRBV5-1 to TRBJ1-1; no clear D gene. Trimming took 3 bases from V and 3 from J, leaving 18 bases between them. CDR3 length: 16 amino acids. The germline V gene encodes CDR1 SGHRS and CDR2 YFSETQ. The CDR3 sequence: CASSSLLPSLHTEAFF. The CDR3 coding sequence is TGCGCCAGCAGCTCCCTCTTACCTTCACTCCACACTGAAGCTTTCTTT.

This clonotype was counted a few times. The chain combines TRBV12-3 or TRBV12-4 with TRBJ2-7; D is unresolved. The CDR3 extends over 11 amino acids. The ends were cut back, 2 bases at V and 6 bases at J, with 5 bases in the middle. Here the CDR3 DNA reads TGTGCCAGCAGTTTAATGGTCGAGCAGTACTTC. Residues: CASSLMVEQYF.

The CDR3 DNA is TGCAGCGTTCAGGCCCCGGCCAATGAGCAGTTCTTC. The encoded protein is CSVQAPANEQFF. The chain couples TRBV29-1 to TRBJ2-1; D not resolved. V was trimmed by 5 bases and J by 6 bases, leaving 11 bases between them. This CDR3 has 12 amino acids. The V gene's germline CDR1 is SQVTM and CDR2 ANQGSEA.

This sequence joins TRBV4-1 and TRBJ1-5, with D unclear. The CDR3 totals 16 residues. Between the trimmed V and J ends, which lost 0 bases and 3 bases, there was a span of 12 bases. Germline lookup yields CDR1 MGHRA and CDR2 YSYEKL. The CDR3 sequence is CASSQDLSASNQPQHF. The CDR3 DNA sequence: TGCGCCAGCAGCCAAGATCTGTCCGCGTCCAATCAGCCCCAGCATTTT.

The chain uses TRBV20-1 and TRBJ2-5, with 11 nucleotides matching TRBD2. CDR3 length: 16 residues. With 7 bases clipped from V and 11 bases from J, the junction kept 21 bases outside the gene matches. CDR1 and CDR2 from the germline V gene are DFQATT and SNEGSKA (reference sequence). In nucleotides, the CDR3 is TGCAGTGTCATAATCCCTAGCGGGGGGAACCGCGAAGAGCAGTACTTC. Translated: CSVIIPSGGNREEQYF.

This clonotype was recorded once. CDR3 in amino acids: CASSSAGRAYEQYF. DNA for the CDR3: TGTGCCAGCAGTTCTGCCGGGAGGGCCTACGAGCAGTACTTC. The rearrangement links TRBV6-2 or TRBV6-3 to TRBJ2-7; 8 positions agree with TRBD2. This CDR3 has 14 amino acids. Germline CDR1 is MNHEY and CDR2 is SVGEGT. The trim removed 4 bases at V and 2 bases at J, leaving 4 bases unmatched.

The chain carries TRBV9 and TRBJ2-5; D is possibly TRBD1 or TRBD2 (6 bases each). Trimming left V 0 bases short and J 11 bases short, with 26 bases between. The V gene's germline CDR1 is SGDLS and CDR2 YYNGEE. The CDR3 contains 17 residues. The CDR3 spells CASSVVGGNLGWGEQYF. The CDR3, as DNA: TGTGCCAGCAGCGTAGTAGGGGGGAACTTGGGATGGGGTGAGCAGTACTTC.

This clonotype appeared once. J is TRBJ1-4 and V is TRBV6-5; no clear D. CDR3 length: 14 amino acids. Germline V gene lookup returns CDR1 MNHEY and CDR2 SVGAGI. V was shortened by 3 bases and J by 4 bases, with 9 bases between the two germline ends. The CDR3 DNA reads as TGTGCCAGCAGTTATACAGCGTTTAATGAAAAACTGTTTTTT. It yields the protein CASSYTAFNEKLFF.

V is TRBV20-1 and J is TRBJ1-1; D gene ambiguous. With 6 bases removed from V and 4 bases from J, the gap between germline ends came to 9 bases. CDR3 size: 11 residues. The germline V gene has CDR1 DFQATT and CDR2 SNEGSKA (reference sequence). For the CDR3, the DNA is TGCAGTGCCGAGGGCCTCACTGAAGCTTTCTTT. Its translation is CSAEGLTEAFF.

This chain joins TRBV4-1 and TRBJ2-3, with D tentatively TRBD2 (5 bases). CDR3 length: 16 residues. V shed 4 bases and J shed 0 bases, with 14 bases lying between them. Germline CDR1 is MGHRA and CDR2 is YSYEKL. CDR3 sequence (DNA): TGCGCCAGCAGCCTCAAGTCAGCGGCTAGCACAGATACGCAGTATTTT. Translated: CASSLKSAASTDTQYF.